The clone carrying this TCR beta chain was detected ten times or more. Time point of the sample: newly diagnosed GD, antithyroid drugs for less than 3 months. PBMC-extracted RNA yielded the TCR library. The V gene lost 1 base and the J gene lost 6 bases, with 17 bases spanning the gap. The CDR3 contains 16 residues. Germline lookup yields CDR1 SGHAT and CDR2 FQNNGV. The sample is drawn from a study of regulatory T cells in long-lasting Graves disease. Assembly of TCR beta libraries relied on iRepertoire HTBI primers together with Arm-PCR of CDR3 regions. TCRdb reprocessed the multiplex PCR reads via MiXCR and lists one record per CDR3 protein. The sample lists about 530,000 distinct CDR3 sequences, approximately 16% occurring once. The same specimen was also included in a second study, on T cells in Graves' hyperthyroidism and ophthalmopathy. That source notes: A set of HTBI primers served as the primers for a first-round RT-PCR of the TCR CDR3.

The sequencing here drew on peripheral blood mononuclear cells (PBMCs), taken at new diagnosis, from a patient treated with antithyroid drugs. V usage is TRBV11-2 and J usage is TRBJ2-3; the D is unclear. This TCR came from a woman aged 40-65 years with Graves disease. The CDR3 is CASSLGPGLGSDTQYF. The CDR3 nucleotides read TGTGCCAGCAGCTTAGGTCCTGGCCTGGGGTCCGATACGCAGTATTTT.